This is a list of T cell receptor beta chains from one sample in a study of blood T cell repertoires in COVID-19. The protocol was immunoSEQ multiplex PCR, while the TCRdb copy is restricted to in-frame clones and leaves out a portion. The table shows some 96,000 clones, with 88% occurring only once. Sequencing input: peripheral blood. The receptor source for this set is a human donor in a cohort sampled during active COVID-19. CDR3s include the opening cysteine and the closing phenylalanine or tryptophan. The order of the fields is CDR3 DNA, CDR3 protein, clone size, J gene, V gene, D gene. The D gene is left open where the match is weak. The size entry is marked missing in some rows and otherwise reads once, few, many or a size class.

cdr3_nt: TGTGCCAGTAGCCCCATACAGGGTAGAAGCAATCAGCCCCAGCATTTT; cdr3_aa: CASSPIQGRSNQPQHF; clone_size: -; j_call: TRBJ1-5; v_call: TRBV19; d_call: -
cdr3_nt: TGCTCGCACCAGAGGGGGGAGACCCAGTACTTC; cdr3_aa: CSHQRGETQYF; clone_size: -; j_call: TRBJ2-5; v_call: TRBV20-1; d_call: -
cdr3_nt: TGTGCCAGCGAGAGAGACATGTTACCCTACGAGCAGTACTTC; cdr3_aa: CASERDMLPYEQYF; clone_size: -; j_call: TRBJ2-7; v_call: TRBV6-5; d_call: -
cdr3_nt: TGTGCCAGCAGTGACACCGGGAGGGGGGGCACAGATACGCAGTATTTT; cdr3_aa: CASSDTGRGGTDTQYF; clone_size: few; j_call: TRBJ2-3; v_call: TRBV25-1; d_call: TRBD2
cdr3_nt: TGTGCCAGCAGGGGTCGGACAGGGACCGGGGAGCTGTTTTTT; cdr3_aa: CASRGRTGTGELFF; clone_size: -; j_call: TRBJ2-2; v_call: TRBV11-3; d_call: TRBD1
cdr3_nt: TGTGCCAGCAGCTTGTATTCGACTAGCCCAAAGCAGTTCTTC; cdr3_aa: CASSLYSTSPKQFF; clone_size: -; j_call: TRBJ2-1; v_call: TRBV7-2; d_call: TRBD2
cdr3_nt: TGCGCCAGCAGCTTGGCCCTAGCCTCGTCCAACTACGAGCAGTACTTC; cdr3_aa: CASSLALASSNYEQYF; clone_size: -; j_call: TRBJ2-7; v_call: TRBV5-1; d_call: -
cdr3_nt: TGTGCCAGCAGCTTAGGGGACAGCCGGGAGCAGTACTTC; cdr3_aa: CASSLGDSREQYF; clone_size: -; j_call: TRBJ2-7; v_call: TRBV11-3; d_call: TRBD1
cdr3_nt: TGTGCCAGCATCATTGACAGAGCTAACTATGGCTACACCTTC; cdr3_aa: CASIIDRANYGYTF; clone_size: -; j_call: TRBJ1-2; v_call: TRBV27; d_call: -
cdr3_nt: TGCAGCGTCGACCCGACAGGGGGGAGAGAAAAACTGTTTTTT; cdr3_aa: CSVDPTGGREKLFF; clone_size: -; j_call: TRBJ1-4; v_call: TRBV29-1; d_call: TRBD1
cdr3_nt: TGTGCCAGCAGTCCCCTCGTCTCCTACGAGCAGTACTTC; cdr3_aa: CASSPLVSYEQYF; clone_size: -; j_call: TRBJ2-7; v_call: TRBV7-8; d_call: -
cdr3_nt: TGTGCCAGCAGTCTAGGGACAGGGAGAGAGCAGTTCTTC; cdr3_aa: CASSLGTGREQFF; clone_size: -; j_call: TRBJ2-1; v_call: TRBV7-6; d_call: TRBD1
cdr3_nt: TGTGCCAGCAGCTCAGGGGGGACCGCTAATGAAAAACTGTTTTTT; cdr3_aa: CASSSGGTANEKLFF; clone_size: -; j_call: TRBJ1-4; v_call: TRBV3-1/TRBV3-2; d_call: TRBD1
cdr3_nt: TGTGCCAGCAGATTACAGAGGGCAACTAATGAAAAACTGTTTTTT; cdr3_aa: CASRLQRATNEKLFF; clone_size: -; j_call: TRBJ1-4; v_call: TRBV6-5; d_call: -
cdr3_nt: TGTGCCAGCTCACCACCAGCGGGAGGTTTATCCAATGAGCAGTTCTTC; cdr3_aa: CASSPPAGGLSNEQFF; clone_size: -; j_call: TRBJ2-1; v_call: TRBV18; d_call: TRBD2
cdr3_nt: TGCGCCAGCAGTCCCTACTTGGGGACAGGGACCGGGGAGCTGTTTTTT; cdr3_aa: CASSPYLGTGTGELFF; clone_size: -; j_call: TRBJ2-2; v_call: TRBV10-1; d_call: TRBD1
cdr3_nt: TGTGCCAGCAGTTTACGGGTTTTCGAAAAACTGTTTTTT; cdr3_aa: CASSLRVFEKLFF; clone_size: -; j_call: TRBJ1-4; v_call: TRBV28; d_call: -
cdr3_nt: TGCGCCAGCAGCCAGACGTTCGGGACTGAAGCTTTCTTT; cdr3_aa: CASSQTFGTEAFF; clone_size: once; j_call: TRBJ1-1; v_call: TRBV4-3; d_call: -
cdr3_nt: TGCGCCAGCAGCTTGGGACTAGGGGCTTTATACAATGAGCAGTTCTTC; cdr3_aa: CASSLGLGALYNEQFF; clone_size: few; j_call: TRBJ2-1; v_call: TRBV5-1; d_call: -
cdr3_nt: TGTGCCACCGGGGCGACAGGGGAAGCGGACGAGCAGTACTTC; cdr3_aa: CATGATGEADEQYF; clone_size: -; j_call: TRBJ2-7; v_call: TRBV15; d_call: TRBD1
cdr3_nt: TGTGCCAGTGGCGCTAGCGGGAGTACAGATACGCAGTATTTT; cdr3_aa: CASGASGSTDTQYF; clone_size: -; j_call: TRBJ2-3; v_call: TRBV19; d_call: TRBD2
cdr3_nt: TGCAGTGCTAGGGAAAGGGACAGACAGTTCTTC; cdr3_aa: CSARERDRQFF; clone_size: -; j_call: TRBJ2-1; v_call: TRBV20-1; d_call: TRBD1
cdr3_nt: TGTGCCAGCTCACCCCCTGGGAGCTATGGCTACACCTTC; cdr3_aa: CASSPPGSYGYTF; clone_size: -; j_call: TRBJ1-2; v_call: TRBV18; d_call: -
cdr3_nt: TGTGCCAGCAGACAGTGGGTTGGTGGCGGCAATCAGCCCCAGCATTTT; cdr3_aa: CASRQWVGGGNQPQHF; clone_size: -; j_call: TRBJ1-5; v_call: TRBV28; d_call: -
cdr3_nt: TGTGCCAGCAGCAGGACTAGCGTGGCCGGGGAGCTGTTTTTT; cdr3_aa: CASSRTSVAGELFF; clone_size: -; j_call: TRBJ2-2; v_call: TRBV28; d_call: TRBD2
cdr3_nt: TGTGCCAGCAGCGTTAGCGGGAGTCGGCAAGAGACCCAGTACTTC; cdr3_aa: CASSVSGSRQETQYF; clone_size: -; j_call: TRBJ2-5; v_call: TRBV9; d_call: TRBD2
cdr3_nt: TGTGCCTGGAGTGTTAGCGGGAGCCCCGCGACCTCCTACGAGCAGTACTTC; cdr3_aa: CAWSVSGSPATSYEQYF; clone_size: few; j_call: TRBJ2-7; v_call: TRBV30; d_call: TRBD2
cdr3_nt: TGCGCCAGCAGCATACGGAGCGCACTACCCCCCTACGAGCAGTACTTC; cdr3_aa: CASSIRSALPPYEQYF; clone_size: -; j_call: TRBJ2-7; v_call: TRBV10-1; d_call: -
cdr3_nt: TGTGCCACCAGCAGAGATGTAATTGAGACCCAGTACTTC; cdr3_aa: CATSRDVIETQYF; clone_size: -; j_call: TRBJ2-5; v_call: TRBV15; d_call: -
cdr3_nt: TGTGCCAGCAGTCTCGGGACAGGGGGCACCTACGAGCAGTACTTC; cdr3_aa: CASSLGTGGTYEQYF; clone_size: -; j_call: TRBJ2-7; v_call: TRBV2; d_call: TRBD1
cdr3_nt: TGTGCCAGTAGTACTCGGGGAAACGGACGGAGGACTGAAGCTTTCTTT; cdr3_aa: CASSTRGNGRRTEAFF; clone_size: -; j_call: TRBJ1-1; v_call: TRBV19; d_call: -
cdr3_nt: TGTGCCAGCAGCTTAGTAGACGGGAATGAAAAACTGTTTTTT; cdr3_aa: CASSLVDGNEKLFF; clone_size: -; j_call: TRBJ1-4; v_call: TRBV7-9; d_call: -
cdr3_nt: TGTGCCAGCGGCCGGGACAGTATCTACGAGCAGTACTTC; cdr3_aa: CASGRDSIYEQYF; clone_size: -; j_call: TRBJ2-7; v_call: TRBV2; d_call: TRBD1
cdr3_nt: TGTGCCAGCAGTTTAGGGGGGGGTTTAAGCAATCAGCCCCAGCATTTT; cdr3_aa: CASSLGGGLSNQPQHF; clone_size: -; j_call: TRBJ1-5; v_call: TRBV28; d_call: -
cdr3_nt: TGTGCCAGCAGCACTAACTCTAGCGGGAGGGGCTTGGAGACCCAGTACTTC; cdr3_aa: CASSTNSSGRGLETQYF; clone_size: -; j_call: TRBJ2-5; v_call: TRBV21-1; d_call: -
cdr3_nt: TGTGCCAGCTCAAACCGGCGGGCTAGCGGTGCCTACGAGCAGTACTTC; cdr3_aa: CASSNRRASGAYEQYF; clone_size: once; j_call: TRBJ2-7; v_call: TRBV2; d_call: TRBD2
cdr3_nt: TGCGCCAGCAGCCAAGTCGGGGGGACAGGGCGGAATGAGCAGTTCTTC; cdr3_aa: CASSQVGGTGRNEQFF; clone_size: once; j_call: TRBJ2-1; v_call: TRBV4-1; d_call: TRBD1
cdr3_nt: TGTGCCTGGAATAGCGGGGTATACAATGAGCAGTTCTTC; cdr3_aa: CAWNSGVYNEQFF; clone_size: -; j_call: TRBJ2-1; v_call: TRBV30; d_call: TRBD2
cdr3_nt: TGTGCCAGCAGCAAGGACAGCCACAATCAGCCCCAGCATTTT; cdr3_aa: CASSKDSHNQPQHF; clone_size: -; j_call: TRBJ1-5; v_call: TRBV28; d_call: -
cdr3_nt: TGTGCCAGCTCACCCAAGGGGGAGGGGCGCACTGAAGCTTTCTTT; cdr3_aa: CASSPKGEGRTEAFF; clone_size: -; j_call: TRBJ1-1; v_call: TRBV18; d_call: -
cdr3_nt: TGCGCCAGCAGCCAAGCGGGACTAGCGGGAGTTCGAGTCACCGGGGAGCTGTTTTTT; cdr3_aa: CASSQAGLAGVRVTGELFF; clone_size: -; j_call: TRBJ2-2; v_call: TRBV4-3; d_call: TRBD2
cdr3_nt: TGTGCCAGCAGGCACGGGACATCCCAATTTAACTATGGCTACACCTTC; cdr3_aa: CASRHGTSQFNYGYTF; clone_size: -; j_call: TRBJ1-2; v_call: TRBV28; d_call: -
cdr3_nt: TGTGCCAGCAGTTTTAGCGGGAAGGGAGGGGAGACCCAGTACTTC; cdr3_aa: CASSFSGKGGETQYF; clone_size: -; j_call: TRBJ2-5; v_call: TRBV28; d_call: TRBD2
cdr3_nt: TGTGCCAGCAGCACGTGGGACAGGGACTTGGAGCAGTACTTC; cdr3_aa: CASSTWDRDLEQYF; clone_size: few; j_call: TRBJ2-7; v_call: TRBV7-2; d_call: TRBD1
cdr3_nt: TGTGCCACCAGTAGGAGGGACGGTAACTATGGCTACACCTTC; cdr3_aa: CATSRRDGNYGYTF; clone_size: -; j_call: TRBJ1-2; v_call: TRBV24-1; d_call: -
cdr3_nt: TGTGCCAGCAGTTACTCGGAGGTTACGGGATATGGCTACACCTTC; cdr3_aa: CASSYSEVTGYGYTF; clone_size: -; j_call: TRBJ1-2; v_call: TRBV6-6; d_call: -
cdr3_nt: TGTGCCAGCAGTCGGCTTGTTCGCGGGAGGGGTACCGGGGAGCTGTTTTTT; cdr3_aa: CASSRLVRGRGTGELFF; clone_size: -; j_call: TRBJ2-2; v_call: TRBV6-6; d_call: TRBD2
cdr3_nt: TGTGCCAGTAGACCGACAGGGGTCTACGAGCAGTACTTC; cdr3_aa: CASRPTGVYEQYF; clone_size: -; j_call: TRBJ2-7; v_call: TRBV19; d_call: TRBD1
cdr3_nt: TGTGCCAGCAGCCCCCGGACTAGCGGGGGGGTCGGGACCCAGTACTTC; cdr3_aa: CASSPRTSGGVGTQYF; clone_size: -; j_call: TRBJ2-5; v_call: TRBV7-2; d_call: TRBD2
cdr3_nt: TGTGCCAGCAGCCAAGAACTAGAACTAGCGGATACAGATACGCAGTATTTT; cdr3_aa: CASSQELELADTDTQYF; clone_size: -; j_call: TRBJ2-3; v_call: TRBV4-2; d_call: TRBD2
cdr3_nt: TGTGCCAGCAGTAAAGACAGGGTCTCTGGAAACACCATATATTTT; cdr3_aa: CASSKDRVSGNTIYF; clone_size: once; j_call: TRBJ1-3; v_call: TRBV28; d_call: TRBD1
cdr3_nt: TGTGCCAGCAGCTTAGAGGGCGCTAGCGCAACTTACAATGAGCAGTTCTTC; cdr3_aa: CASSLEGASATYNEQFF; clone_size: -; j_call: TRBJ2-1; v_call: TRBV11-3; d_call: -
cdr3_nt: TGTGCCAGCAGCCGAACTAGCGGGGAGTACGAGCAGTACTTC; cdr3_aa: CASSRTSGEYEQYF; clone_size: -; j_call: TRBJ2-7; v_call: TRBV7-9; d_call: TRBD2
cdr3_nt: TGTGCCAGCAGCCAAGGGGGTCGGTACGAGCAGTACTTC; cdr3_aa: CASSQGGRYEQYF; clone_size: few; j_call: TRBJ2-7; v_call: TRBV5-4; d_call: -
cdr3_nt: TGTGCCAGTAGACCTAGGGGAGGGATCTACAATGAGCAGTTCTTC; cdr3_aa: CASRPRGGIYNEQFF; clone_size: -; j_call: TRBJ2-1; v_call: TRBV19; d_call: TRBD2
cdr3_nt: TGTGCCAGCAGCTTCCGGGGGGCCCCAGATACGCAGTATTTT; cdr3_aa: CASSFRGAPDTQYF; clone_size: -; j_call: TRBJ2-3; v_call: TRBV7-9; d_call: -
cdr3_nt: TGTGCCAGCAGTTTGGCGGACAGGGACCGTCTGGGTTTC; cdr3_aa: CASSLADRDRLGF; clone_size: -; j_call: TRBJ2-7; v_call: TRBV28; d_call: TRBD1
cdr3_nt: TGTGCCAGCAGTTTATCGCAGGGTCCCGGGGAGCTGTTTTTT; cdr3_aa: CASSLSQGPGELFF; clone_size: -; j_call: TRBJ2-2; v_call: TRBV27; d_call: -
cdr3_nt: TGTGCCAGCAGCGAGAAGACAGGGCCCCGGGGTGGCTACACCTTC; cdr3_aa: CASSEKTGPRGGYTF; clone_size: once; j_call: TRBJ1-2; v_call: TRBV6-4; d_call: TRBD1